Reported below is one TCR beta chain. Authors' data handling: Scientists estimated how many nucleated cells there were by amplifying reference gene primers. Here immunoSEQ multiplex PCR was the method, and the copy in TCRdb shows in-frame clones only, minus some. Clone size and V and J calls were adopted from that table, with D and trimming inferred from the DNA. The table lists fewer than 200,000 clones, approximately 87% of them singletons, with nearly 4.5% in the top ten. This CDR3 is built from 12 residues. Trimming left V 4 bases short and J 9 bases short, with 10 bases between. CDR1 and CDR2 (germline): MNHEY, SVGAGI. The data originate from a study of blood T cell repertoires in COVID-19. In terms of age and location, participants ranged from roughly 18 to 90 years and lived in about two dozen US areas.

Sequencing input: PBMCs or T cells enriched from blood (not recorded which). This clonotype originated in a woman in her forties or fifties who had recovered from COVID-19. The chain employs TRBV6-5 and TRBJ1-5, with no clear D. The CDR3 here is CASSSPSSPQHF. The CDR3 nucleotides are TGTGCCAGCAGTTCCCCATCATCGCCCCAGCATTTT.